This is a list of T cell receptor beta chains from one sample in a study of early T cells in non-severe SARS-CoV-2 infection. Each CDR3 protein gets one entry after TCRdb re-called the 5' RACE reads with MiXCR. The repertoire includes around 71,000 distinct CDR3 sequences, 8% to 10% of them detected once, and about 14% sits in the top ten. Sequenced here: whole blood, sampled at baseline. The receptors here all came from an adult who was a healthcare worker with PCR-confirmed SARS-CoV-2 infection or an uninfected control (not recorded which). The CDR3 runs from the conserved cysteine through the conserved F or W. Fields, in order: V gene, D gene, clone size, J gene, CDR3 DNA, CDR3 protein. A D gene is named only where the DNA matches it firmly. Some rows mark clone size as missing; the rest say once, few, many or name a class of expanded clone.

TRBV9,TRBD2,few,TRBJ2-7,TGTGCCAGCAGCGTAGAGCCTAGCGGGGACCTCTCCTACGAGCAGTACTTC,CASSVEPSGDLSYEQYF
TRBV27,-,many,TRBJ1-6,TGTGCCAGCAGTCGGGACACGCTGGGCGGTTCACCCCTCCACTTT,CASSRDTLGGSPLHF
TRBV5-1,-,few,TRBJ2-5,TGCGCCAGCAGCTTAGGAGCGCTGGCCCAAGAGACCCAGTACTTC,CASSLGALAQETQYF
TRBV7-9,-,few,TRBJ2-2,TGTGCCAGCAGCCAACCGTATGGGGAGCTGTTTTTT,CASSQPYGELFF
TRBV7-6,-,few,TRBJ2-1,TGTGCCAGCAGCTCCACCGGTCCGAGCTCCTACAATGAGCAGTTCTTC,CASSSTGPSSYNEQFF
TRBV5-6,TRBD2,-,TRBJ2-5,TGTGCCAGCAGCTTGGGCCACCGACTAGCGGGAGATGAGACCCAGTACTTC,CASSLGHRLAGDETQYF
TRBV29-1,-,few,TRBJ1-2,TGCAGCCTTCGGGAGGGAGTCTATGGCTACACCTTC,CSLREGVYGYTF
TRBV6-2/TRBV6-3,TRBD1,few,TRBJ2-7,TGTGCCAGCAGTTACGAACCGGGACAGGGGGCCCCGGCCTCTAGGGAGCAGTACTTC,CASSYEPGQGAPASREQYF
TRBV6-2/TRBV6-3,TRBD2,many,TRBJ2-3,TGTGCCAGCAGGCCGGGACTAGCGAGGTCAGATACGCAGTATTTT,CASRPGLARSDTQYF
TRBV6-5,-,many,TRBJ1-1,TGTGCCAGCACCCACGAAAGGGGCGCGGGGAACACTGAAGCTTTCTTT,CASTHERGAGNTEAFF
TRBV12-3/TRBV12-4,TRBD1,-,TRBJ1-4,TGTGCCAGCAGTTCTCAAGCGCGGACAGGGGATGAAAAACTGTTTTTT,CASSSQARTGDEKLFF
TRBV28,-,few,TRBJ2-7,TGTGCCAGCAGTTTCATTTCAAAAAGCTCCTACGAGCAGTACTTC,CASSFISKSSYEQYF
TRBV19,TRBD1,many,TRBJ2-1,TGTGCCAGTACCATGTGGGACAGGGGGCGGGATGAGCAGTTCTTC,CASTMWDRGRDEQFF
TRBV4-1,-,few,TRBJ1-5,TGCGCCAGCAGCCAGAGGGGAGACAGGCCTAATCAGCCCCAGCATTTT,CASSQRGDRPNQPQHF
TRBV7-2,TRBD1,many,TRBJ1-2,TGTGCCAGCAGCTCCGGACAGGGAGGCTTCTATGGCTACACCTTC,CASSSGQGGFYGYTF
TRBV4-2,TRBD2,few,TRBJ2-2,TGTGCCAGCAGCCTTAGCGGGAGCAGCACCGGGGAGCTGTTTTTT,CASSLSGSSTGELFF
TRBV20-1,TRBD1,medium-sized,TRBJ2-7,TGCAGTGCTAGAGCCTGGACAGGGCTTGGGGACGAGCAGTACTTC,CSARAWTGLGDEQYF
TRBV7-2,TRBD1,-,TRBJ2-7,TGTGCCAGCAGCCCACTTCCCGGGACAGTCTACGAGCAGTACTTC,CASSPLPGTVYEQYF
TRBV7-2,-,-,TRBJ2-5,TGTGCCAGCAGCTCTAGAAGGAACCAAGAGACCCAGTACTTC,CASSSRRNQETQYF
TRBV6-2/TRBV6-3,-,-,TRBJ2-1,TGTGCCAGCAGATATAGCGGCACGGGGGCTGAGCAGTTCTTC,CASRYSGTGAEQFF
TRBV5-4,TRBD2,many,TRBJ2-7,TGTGCCAGCAGCTCGACTGGCGGGAGCTGGGAGCAGTACTTC,CASSSTGGSWEQYF
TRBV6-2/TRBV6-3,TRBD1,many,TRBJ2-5,TGTGCCAGCAGTTACTCGGACCCGGGACAGCAAGAGACCCAGTACTTC,CASSYSDPGQQETQYF
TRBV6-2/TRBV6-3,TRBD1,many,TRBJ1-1,TGTGCCAGCAGTTACTCGGGACAGACCACTGAAGCTTTCTTT,CASSYSGQTTEAFF
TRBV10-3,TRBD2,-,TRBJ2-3,TGTGCCATCAGTGACGGGACTAGCGGGAGTGATACGCAGTATTTT,CAISDGTSGSDTQYF
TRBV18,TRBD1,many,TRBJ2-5,TGTGCCAGCTCACCGCCGACAGGGGAAAAGACCCAGTACTTC,CASSPPTGEKTQYF
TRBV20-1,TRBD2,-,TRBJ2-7,TGCAGTGCTAGTAGTTCCCTGGCTAGCGGACTATACGAGCAGTACTTC,CSASSSLASGLYEQYF
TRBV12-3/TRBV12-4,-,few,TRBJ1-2,TGTGCCAGCAGTTTAACTAACTATGGCTACACCTTC,CASSLTNYGYTF
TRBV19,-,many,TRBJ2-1,TGTGCCACCATCGGGGGCGGCTCCTACAATGAGCAGTTCTTC,CATIGGGSYNEQFF
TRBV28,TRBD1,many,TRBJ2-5,TGTGCCAGCAGTCTTCCGGGACAGGGGGTCCAAGAGACCCAGTACTTC,CASSLPGQGVQETQYF
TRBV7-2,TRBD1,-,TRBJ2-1,TGTGCCAGCAGCTTGACGCAGGGGGCGTCGGGTGAGCAGTTCTTC,CASSLTQGASGEQFF
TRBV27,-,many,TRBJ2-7,TGTGCCAGCAGTTCCTTGAACGTGAGGACCCTCTACGAGCAGTACTTC,CASSSLNVRTLYEQYF
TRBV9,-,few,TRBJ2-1,TGTGCCAGCAGCGCCCTGGGGGTTTTCGGGCAGTTCTTC,CASSALGVFGQFF
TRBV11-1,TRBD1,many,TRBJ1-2,TGTGCCAGCAGCCCACCGGGACAGGGGCGAGATGGCTACACCTTC,CASSPPGQGRDGYTF
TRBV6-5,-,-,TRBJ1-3,TGTGCCAGCGGAGATGGGGGGTTCTCTGGAAACACCATATATTTT,CASGDGGFSGNTIYF
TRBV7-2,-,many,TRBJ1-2,TGTGCCAGCAGCTTAGCGCGCAGTTTCTATGGCTACACCTTC,CASSLARSFYGYTF
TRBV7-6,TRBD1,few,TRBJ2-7,TGTGCCAGCAGCTCCGCCCGGGACAGGGGCTACGAGCAGTACTTC,CASSSARDRGYEQYF
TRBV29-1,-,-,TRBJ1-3,TGCAGCGCTAGGGGTGGTGGAAACACCATATATTTT,CSARGGGNTIYF
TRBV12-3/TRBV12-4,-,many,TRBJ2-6,TGTGCCAGCAGTGTGGTCTCCACTGGGGCCAACGTCCTGACTTTC,CASSVVSTGANVLTF
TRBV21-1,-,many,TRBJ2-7,TGTGCCAGCAGCAAAGGCCTTATCACGACCCGGGACTTC,CASSKGLITTRDF
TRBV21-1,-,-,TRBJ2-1,TGTGCCAGCAGCAAAGCTGGGTCCCGACTAGTCGGAATGCTGTGGAATGAGCAGTTCTTC,CASSKAGSRLVGMLWNEQFF
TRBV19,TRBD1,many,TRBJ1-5,TGTGCCAGTAGTATATGGGACAGGGCAAATAGCAATCAGCCCCAGCATTTT,CASSIWDRANSNQPQHF
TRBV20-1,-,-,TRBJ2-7,TGCAGTGCTAGGGACAGCGTTTTCTCCTACGAGCAGTACTTC,CSARDSVFSYEQYF
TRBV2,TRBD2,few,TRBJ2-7,TGTGCCAGCAGTGCGGGGGAGGGCCTCTACGAGCAGTACTTC,CASSAGEGLYEQYF
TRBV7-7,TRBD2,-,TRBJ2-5,TGTGCCAGTAGGGGAGCGGGGCTCCAAGAGACCCAGTACTTC,CASRGAGLQETQYF
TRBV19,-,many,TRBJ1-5,TGTGCCAGTACGTTACTGAGTGAATCGAGCAATCAGCCCCAGCATTTT,CASTLLSESSNQPQHF
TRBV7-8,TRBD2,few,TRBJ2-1,TGTGCCAGCAGCCGACTAGCGGGAGAAACCTCGTTTCCCTCCTACAATGAGCAGTTCTTC,CASSRLAGETSFPSYNEQFF
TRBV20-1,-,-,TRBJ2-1,TGCAGTGCCTTAATCGCGGGAAGTCCCAGCTATGAGCAGTTCTTC,CSALIAGSPSYEQFF
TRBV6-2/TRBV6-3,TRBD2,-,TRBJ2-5,TGTGCCAGCAGCCCTAGCGGGAGGAAGGAGACCCAGTACTTC,CASSPSGRKETQYF
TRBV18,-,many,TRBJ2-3,TGTGCCAGCTCCCGAGCCCAGGGTCAGGATACGCAGTATTTT,CASSRAQGQDTQYF